The 20 T cell receptor beta chains below all came from one sample that was sequenced in a study of blood T cell repertoires in COVID-19. Some clones are missing from TCRdb's copy, which holds only in-frame ones; the method was immunoSEQ multiplex PCR. The table lists 90,000 to 130,000 clones, roughly 70% of them singletons, with less than 2% in the top ten. Material for sequencing was peripheral blood. The receptors come from a woman in her 40s with acute or convalescent COVID-19.

The V gene is TRBV6-1, the J gene TRBJ2-7; 8 bases are a match to TRBD1. This CDR3 has 15 amino acids. Germline CDR1 reads MNHNS; CDR2 reads SASEGT. V gave up 1 base and J gave up 6 bases; unmatched junction bases: 8. CDR3 sequence: CASSEGQGAWGEQYF. CDR3 DNA: TGTGCCAGCAGTGAAGGTCAGGGGGCGTGGGGCGAGCAGTACTTC.

The chain employs TRBV18 and TRBJ2-7, with TRBD2 matching 7 bases. CDR1 and CDR2 (germline): KGHSH, LQKENI. The CDR3 is made up of 13 amino acids. J gave up 5 bases and V 3 bases, and 4 bases lay outside the gene matches. Here the CDR3 reads CASSPGGTHEQYF. Written as DNA, the CDR3 is TGTGCCAGCTCACCGGGAGGGACCCACGAGCAGTACTTC.

The chain recombines TRBV30 with TRBJ1-2; weak D call: TRBD1 (5 bases). The germline gives CDR1 GTSNPN, CDR2 SVGIG (reference sequence). CDR3 size: 13 residues. With 2 bases removed from V and 4 bases from J, the gap between germline ends came to 11 bases. CDR3 bases: TGTGCCTGGAGTACGGGACTGCCCTATGGCTACACCTTC. As protein: CAWSTGLPYGYTF.

The chain links TRBV5-1 to TRBJ2-6; no clear D gene. The germline V gene encodes CDR1 SGHRS and CDR2 YFSETQ. The germline V and J ends were trimmed by 1 base and 2 bases, with 7 bases remaining between them. This CDR3 has 15 amino acids. DNA of the CDR3: TGCGCCAGCAGCTTGAGCCTCACTGGGGCCAACGTCCTGACTTTC. Translated, it gives CASSLSLTGANVLTF.

The rearrangement joins TRBV6-2 or TRBV6-3 to TRBJ1-5; no firm D call. The CDR3 runs 13 residues. V dropped 4 bases and J dropped 10 bases, with 14 bases sitting between them. Per the germline V gene, CDR1 is MNHEY and CDR2 is SVGEGT. The CDR3 here is CASSSSDTRPQHF. Written as DNA, the CDR3 is TGTGCCAGCAGTTCATCCGACACCCGACCCCAGCATTTT.

This clone showed up just a few times. The V gene is TRBV5-5, the J gene TRBJ2-5; 9 bases line up with TRBD1. J lost 5 bases, V lost 3 bases, and 2 bases had no gene match. This CDR3 comprises 13 residues. The germline V gene has CDR1 SGHKS and CDR2 YYEKEE (reference sequence). The CDR3 DNA sequence: TGTGCCAGCAGCTCCGGGACAGGGGAGACCCAGTACTTC. Translated: CASSSGTGETQYF.

A single count supports this clone. The CDR3: CATSDLTSGGTGELFF. CDR3 nucleotides: TGTGCCACCAGTGATTTGACTAGCGGGGGAACCGGGGAGCTGTTTTTT. This chain connects TRBV24-1 to TRBJ2-2; 11 nucleotides agree with TRBD2. The CDR3 length is 16 residues. Losses at the gene ends were 0 bases for V and 5 bases for J; bases not matched to a gene: 1. Germline V lookup: CDR1 KGHDR, CDR2 SFDVKD.

J is TRBJ1-4 and V is TRBV7-9, with D possibly being TRBD1 (5 bases). The CDR3 is made up of 14 amino acids. Deletions cut 5 bases from V and 8 bases from J, with 15 bases between. Germline V lookup: CDR1 SEHNR, CDR2 FQNEAQ (reference sequence). The CDR3 loop reads CASSRDRSGEKLFF. The CDR3 nucleotides are TGTGCCAGCAGCAGAGACAGATCAGGCGAAAAACTGTTTTTT.

The chain carries TRBV19 and TRBJ1-5; the match to TRBD1 covers 8 bases. V shed 4 bases, J shed 7 bases, and the junction held 9 bases outside the gene matches. The CDR3 length is 15 residues. Germline V gene lookup returns CDR1 LNHDA and CDR2 SQIVND (reference sequence). CDR3 protein: CASSTRQGAVQPQHF. The CDR3 DNA sequence: TGTGCCAGTAGTACCAGGCAGGGGGCGGTACAGCCCCAGCATTTT.

The V and J genes are TRBV5-4 and TRBJ2-1, with 11 nucleotides matching TRBD1. The trim removed 4 bases at V and 4 bases at J, leaving 4 bases unmatched. CDR3 length: 15 amino acids. Germline loops: CDR1 SGHNT, CDR2 YYREEE (reference sequence). The CDR3 coding sequence is TGTGCCAGCAGCGACGGACAGGGGGCTTACAATGAGCAGTTCTTC. Its protein is CASSDGQGAYNEQFF.

V usage is TRBV4-1 and J usage is TRBJ1-1; no clear D. The CDR3 is made up of 12 amino acids. Germline loops: CDR1 MGHRA, CDR2 YSYEKL. V was cut by 0 bases and J by 4 bases, with 3 bases left in between. This chain's CDR3 is CASSQESTEAFF. The CDR3 DNA is TGCGCCAGCAGCCAAGAGAGCACTGAAGCTTTCTTT.

This clone showed up just a few times. The sample has other DNA sequences that encode this CDR3 too. The rearrangement uses TRBV5-6 and TRBJ1-5, with D possibly matching TRBD1 (6 bases). Germline V gene data show CDR1 as SGHDT and CDR2 as YYEEEE. The CDR3 runs 15 residues. With 4 bases removed from V and 4 bases from J, the gap between germline ends came to 15 bases. This CDR3 reads CASSPSGTQNQPQHF. The CDR3, as DNA: TGTGCCAGCAGCCCTTCCGGGACACAGAATCAGCCCCAGCATTTT.

The gene calls are TRBV2 and TRBJ1-1, with TRBD1 matching over 8 bases. The CDR3 runs 15 residues. V was clipped by 6 bases and J by 1 base; unmatched bases: 7. In germline, CDR1 is SNHLY, CDR2 FYNNEI. Here the CDR3 reads CASRSTGGANTEAFF. The CDR3, as DNA: TGTGCCAGCAGGTCCACAGGGGGGGCGAACACTGAAGCTTTCTTT.

V gene TRBV6-5 combines with J gene TRBJ2-7, with D possibly being TRBD2 (5 bases). V gave up 11 bases and J gave up 2 bases, with 19 bases separating them. Germline values: CDR1 MNHEY, CDR2 SVGAGI. The CDR3 is 14 amino acids. CDR3 region: CAAGGPHGTYEQYF. Here the CDR3 DNA reads TGTGCCGCGGGCGGGCCCCACGGGACCTACGAGCAGTACTTC.

J is TRBJ2-1 and V is TRBV4-1, with a weak D call TRBD1 (5 bases). The CDR3 runs to 18 residues. CDR1 is MGHRA and CDR2 is YSYEKL in the germline V gene. Trimming took 0 bases from V and 3 from J, leaving 18 bases between them. The CDR3, as DNA: TGCGCCAGCAGCCAAGAAGTCCCGATAAGGGGCGACTACAATGAGCAGTTCTTC. Encoded protein: CASSQEVPIRGDYNEQFF.

This clone was seen only once. This chain joins TRBV2 and TRBJ1-2; 10 bases line up with TRBD1. The CDR3 length is 17 residues. With V trimmed by 6 bases and J by 3 bases, 13 bases remained unmatched. CDR1 and CDR2 from the germline V gene are SNHLY and FYNNEI. Here the CDR3 DNA reads TGTGCCAGCAGATCCGGGACAGGGGCCCCGAAAGACTATGGCTACACCTTC. As protein: CASRSGTGAPKDYGYTF.

The J gene is TRBJ2-1, the V gene TRBV3-1 (or the pseudogene TRBV3-2), with 10 nucleotides matching TRBD2. Per the germline V gene, CDR1 is LGHDT and CDR2 is YNNKEL (reference sequence). The CDR3 totals 16 residues. Unmatched junction bases numbered 3, after V lost 1 base and J lost 3 bases. The CDR3 here is CASSQGSGGLYNEQFF. In nucleotides, the CDR3 is TGTGCCAGCAGCCAAGGTAGCGGGGGGCTCTACAATGAGCAGTTCTTC.

V usage is TRBV6-5 and J usage is TRBJ2-2; 7 bases align to TRBD1. The CDR3 has 14 residues. Germline V CDR1 and CDR2: MNHEY, SVGAGI. V lost 6 bases, J lost 6 bases, and 7 bases stayed unmatched. This chain's CDR3 is CASRNPTGSGELFF. In DNA form, the CDR3 reads TGTGCCAGCAGAAACCCGACAGGGTCCGGGGAGCTGTTTTTT.

The V call is TRBV30, the J call TRBJ2-2, with 9 bases lining up with TRBD1. Unmatched junction bases numbered 3, after V lost 1 base and J lost 3 bases. This CDR3 spans 15 amino acids. CDR1 GTSNPN and CDR2 SVGIG come from the germline V gene (reference sequence). The CDR3 DNA reads as TGTGCCTGGAGTGGCACAGGGGGCGACACCGGGGAGCTGTTTTTT. Translating it yields CAWSGTGGDTGELFF.

The V gene is TRBV4-1, the J gene TRBJ2-1; TRBD1 agrees at 7 bases. J gave up 2 bases and V 0 bases, and 4 bases lay outside the gene matches. The CDR3 loop spans 16 amino acids. Per the germline V gene, CDR1 is MGHRA and CDR2 is YSYEKL. This CDR3 reads CASSQDPRGTYNEQFF. CDR3 bases: TGCGCCAGCAGCCAAGATCCCAGGGGGACCTACAATGAGCAGTTCTTC.